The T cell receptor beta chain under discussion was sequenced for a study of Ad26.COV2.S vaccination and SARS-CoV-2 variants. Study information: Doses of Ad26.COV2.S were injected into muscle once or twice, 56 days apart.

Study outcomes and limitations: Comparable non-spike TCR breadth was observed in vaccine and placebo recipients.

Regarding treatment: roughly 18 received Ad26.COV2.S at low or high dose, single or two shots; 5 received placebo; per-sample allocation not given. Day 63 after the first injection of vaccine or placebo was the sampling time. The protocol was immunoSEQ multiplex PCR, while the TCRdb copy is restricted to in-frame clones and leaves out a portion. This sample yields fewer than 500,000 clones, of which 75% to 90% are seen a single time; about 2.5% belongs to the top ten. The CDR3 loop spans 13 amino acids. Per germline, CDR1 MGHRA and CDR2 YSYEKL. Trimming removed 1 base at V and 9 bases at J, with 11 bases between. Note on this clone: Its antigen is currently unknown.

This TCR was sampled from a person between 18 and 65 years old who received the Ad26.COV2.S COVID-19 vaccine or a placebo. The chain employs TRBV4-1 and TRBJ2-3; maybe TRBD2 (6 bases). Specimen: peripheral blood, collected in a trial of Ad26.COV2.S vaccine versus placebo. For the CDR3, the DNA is TGCGCCAGCAGCCAAGCGGGAGTGGGGACGCAGTATTTT. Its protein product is CASSQAGVGTQYF.